Listed below are T cell receptor beta chains from one sample, sequenced in a study of T-cell reconstitution after alpha-beta-depleted transplantation in children. Each CDR3 protein is one row after TCRdb ran MiXCR on the PCR reads. This table holds approximately 240,000 distinct CDR3 sequences, around 9.9% found once. The starting material was PBMCs, obtained before TCRalphabeta/CD19-depleted stem cell transplant. These receptor sequences come from a child younger than two with acute myeloid leukemia, due to receive a stem cell transplant. Both conserved end residues are part of each CDR3. D genes are given only for firm matches. Not every row has a clone size; where given, it reads once, few, many or a size class.

J gene	clone size	V gene	D gene	CDR3 protein	CDR3 DNA
TRBJ1-2	NA	TRBV11-1	NA	CASSKTDSAYGYTF	TGTGCCAGCAGCAAGACAGACTCGGCCTATGGCTACACCTTC
TRBJ2-7	many	TRBV28	TRBD2	CASSLGRGGTGTSYEQYF	TGTGCCAGCAGTTTGGGGAGGGGAGGGACCGGGACCTCCTACGAGCAGTACTTC
TRBJ2-2	many	TRBV12-3/TRBV12-4	NA	CASGTSRTGELFF	TGTGCCAGCGGGACGTCCCGCACCGGGGAGCTGTTTTTT
TRBJ2-7	many	TRBV24-1	NA	CATSDSGVEQYF	TGTGCCACCAGTGATTCAGGGGTAGAGCAGTACTTC
TRBJ2-1	NA	TRBV5-1	TRBD1	CASSQSGQIYNEQFF	TGCGCCAGCAGCCAATCGGGACAGATCTACAATGAGCAGTTCTTC
TRBJ1-1	many	TRBV2	NA	CASSNKEGAFF	TGTGCCAGCAGTAACAAGGAGGGGGCTTTCTTT
TRBJ2-1	many	TRBV7-2	NA	CASSLEPSNNEQFF	TGTGCCAGCAGCTTGGAGCCCAGCAACAATGAGCAGTTCTTC
TRBJ2-7	many	TRBV5-1	TRBD2	CASSLREGHEQYF	TGCGCCAGCAGCTTGCGGGAGGGCCACGAGCAGTACTTC
TRBJ2-5	many	TRBV7-2	TRBD1	CASSFTGQGETQYF	TGTGCCAGCAGCTTTACTGGACAGGGGGAGACCCAGTACTTC
TRBJ2-1	many	TRBV20-1	NA	CSARPSRSSYNEQFF	TGCAGTGCTAGACCTAGCAGGAGCTCCTACAATGAGCAGTTCTTC
TRBJ1-5	NA	TRBV7-6	NA	CASSPGVNQPQHF	TGTGCCAGCAGCCCAGGGGTAAATCAGCCCCAGCATTTT
TRBJ2-7	many	TRBV12-3/TRBV12-4	NA	CASSVQGAEQYF	TGTGCCAGCAGCGTACAGGGAGCCGAGCAGTACTTC
TRBJ2-4	many	TRBV20-1	TRBD2	CSARASGGPKNIQYF	TGCAGTGCTAGAGCGAGCGGGGGGCCCAAAAACATTCAGTACTTC
TRBJ2-2	many	TRBV7-2	TRBD2	CASSYSGRADTGELFF	TGTGCCAGCAGCTATAGCGGGAGGGCCGACACCGGGGAGCTGTTTTTT
TRBJ1-5	few	TRBV12-3/TRBV12-4	NA	CASSRYSDGFLAQHF	TGTGCCAGCAGCCGGTATTCGGACGGATTTTTGGCCCAGCATTTT
TRBJ2-1	NA	TRBV20-1	NA	CSARDDLAAGGDYNEQFF	TGCAGTGCTAGAGATGATCTAGCGGCAGGGGGAGACTACAATGAGCAGTTCTTC
TRBJ2-3	many	TRBV12-5	NA	CASGLVGADTQYF	TGTGCTAGTGGTTTGGTAGGGGCGGATACGCAGTATTTT
TRBJ2-3	many	TRBV20-1	NA	CSAREKLRDTQYF	TGCAGTGCTAGAGAGAAGCTGAGGGATACGCAGTATTTT
TRBJ2-1	many	TRBV11-2	NA	CASSLDTGRPYNEQFF	TGTGCCAGCAGCTTAGATACGGGGAGACCCTACAATGAGCAGTTCTTC
TRBJ1-5	few	TRBV20-1	NA	CSAVASDSNQPQHF	TGCAGTGCCGTGGCCAGCGATAGCAATCAGCCCCAGCATTTT
TRBJ2-5	NA	TRBV10-3	NA	CAISDGTAYQETQYF	TGTGCCATCAGTGACGGCACCGCGTACCAAGAGACCCAGTACTTC
TRBJ2-3	NA	TRBV20-1	TRBD2	CSARDPSGVVGGTDTQYF	TGCAGTGCTAGAGATCCCAGCGGGGTCGTCGGTGGCACAGATACGCAGTATTTT
TRBJ1-3	many	TRBV7-9	NA	CASSLARGGNSGNTIYF	TGTGCCAGCAGCTTAGCGCGCGGGGGGAACTCTGGAAACACCATATATTTT
TRBJ2-1	many	TRBV20-1	NA	CSARYRTGNEQFF	TGCAGTGCTAGATACCGAACGGGCAATGAGCAGTTCTTC
TRBJ2-5	many	TRBV5-1	TRBD2	CASSAPGGTQTQYF	TGCGCCAGCAGCGCCCCGGGGGGAACGCAGACCCAGTACTTC
TRBJ1-1	many	TRBV7-9	NA	CASTPTVNTEAFF	TGTGCCAGCACCCCGACAGTGAACACTGAAGCTTTCTTT
TRBJ2-1	many	TRBV10-3	NA	CAIRDQGFNYNEQFF	TGTGCCATCAGAGACCAGGGATTTAACTACAATGAGCAGTTCTTC
TRBJ2-7	many	TRBV12-3/TRBV12-4	NA	CASNQGNRIYEQYF	TGTGCCAGCAACCAAGGAAATAGAATCTACGAGCAGTACTTC
TRBJ2-5	many	TRBV5-1	TRBD2	CASSFGTSGRLVETQYF	TGCGCCAGCAGCTTCGGGACTAGCGGGAGGTTGGTAGAGACCCAGTACTTC
TRBJ2-7	many	TRBV20-1	NA	CSARDSWWEDGEQYF	TGCAGTGCTAGAGATAGTTGGTGGGAGGATGGCGAGCAGTACTTC
TRBJ2-1	few	TRBV10-1	NA	CASSAGNSGSYNEQFF	TGCGCCAGCAGTGCCGGAAACAGCGGCTCCTACAATGAGCAGTTCTTC
TRBJ1-2	many	TRBV12-3/TRBV12-4	NA	CASSLYGQGGYTF	TGTGCCAGCAGTTTATATGGGCAAGGCGGCTACACCTTC
TRBJ2-7	NA	TRBV21-1	NA	CASSSRTGRDF	TGTGCCAGCAGCTCCCGGACAGGGAGGGACTTC
TRBJ1-4	many	TRBV10-3	NA	CAISMAGEEKLFF	TGTGCCATCAGTATGGCAGGGGAAGAAAAACTGTTTTTT
TRBJ2-5	NA	TRBV5-1	NA	CASSLGRTQETQYF	TGCGCCAGCAGCCTTGGACGGACCCAAGAGACCCAGTACTTC
TRBJ1-5	many	TRBV5-6	NA	CASSYRPKEQPQHF	TGTGCCAGCAGCTACAGGCCGAAGGAACAGCCCCAGCATTTT
TRBJ2-7	few	TRBV20-1	NA	CSARGGQIIHEQYF	TGCAGTGCTAGAGGGGGGCAGATAATCCACGAGCAGTACTTC
TRBJ2-1	many	TRBV14	NA	CASSQERFPYNEQFF	TGTGCCAGCAGCCAAGAGCGCTTTCCATACAATGAGCAGTTCTTC
TRBJ1-5	many	TRBV3-1	NA	CASSQFGKQPQHF	TGTGCCAGCAGCCAATTCGGGAAACAGCCCCAGCATTTT
TRBJ2-2	many	TRBV11-3	NA	CASSLDAGSTGELFF	TGTGCCAGCAGCTTAGACGCAGGGTCCACCGGGGAGCTGTTTTTT
TRBJ2-3	many	TRBV7-9	TRBD1	CASSFTGASTDTQYF	TGTGCCAGCAGCTTTACAGGGGCCAGCACAGATACGCAGTATTTT
TRBJ1-2	many	TRBV3-1	TRBD1	CASSTGQAYYGYTF	TGTGCCAGCAGTACCGGACAGGCTTACTATGGCTACACCTTC
TRBJ1-1	many	TRBV20-1	NA	CSVPKVWDTEAFF	TGCAGTGTCCCAAAGGTCTGGGACACTGAAGCTTTCTTT
TRBJ1-1	many	TRBV6-1	NA	CATGRELDTEAFF	TGTGCCACGGGCAGGGAATTGGACACTGAAGCTTTCTTT
TRBJ2-3	NA	TRBV7-7	NA	CASSPLTGAHTDTQYF	TGTGCCAGCAGCCCCCTTACGGGAGCGCACACAGATACGCAGTATTTT
TRBJ1-2	many	TRBV9	NA	CASSRISTGMEGYTF	TGTGCCAGCAGCCGAATTTCAACAGGGATGGAGGGCTACACCTTC
TRBJ1-1	many	TRBV7-8	NA	CASSLRAGGEAFF	TGTGCCAGCAGCCTTCGCGCTGGTGGTGAAGCTTTCTTT